This TCR beta chain originates from a study of OX40 agonist ivuxolimab in advanced cancers. On this clone itself: Antigen: not known.

This CDR3 spans 16 amino acids. V shed 0 bases and J shed 1 base, with 9 bases lying between them. Germline CDR1 is KGHSH and CDR2 is LQKENI. Generated by immunoSEQ multiplex PCR, the TCRdb table keeps only in-frame clones and is missing some. The sample has tens of thousands of clones, over 70% seen once. Study conclusions and caveats: Undetermined was the antigen specificity of the expanded peripheral T cells. Expanded clones belonging to CD8+ T cells outnumbered, on average, those of CD4+. Dosing at 0.1 to 3.0 mg/kg was accompanied by clonal expansion of CD4+ and CD8+ blood T cells by week 6. Partial responders dosed at 0.1-3.0 mg/kg displayed clonal expansion ranking among the lowest.

The sequence was obtained from an adult with an advanced solid tumor such as melanoma, head and neck, liver or kidney cancer. This sample comprised CD4+ or CD8+ T cells sorted from blood, obtained in a trial of the OX40 agonist ivuxolimab. The chain carries TRBV18 and TRBJ2-2; perhaps TRBD1 as D (5 bases). In DNA, the CDR3 is TGTGCCAGCTCACCACCGGGGCAGGGGAACACCGGGGAGCTGTTTTTT. This gives the protein CASSPPGQGNTGELFF. Full variable domain (rest looked up from reference TRBV18 and TRBJ2-2): NAGVMQNPRHLVRRRGQEARLRCSPMKGHSHVYWYRQLPEEGLKFMVYLQKENIIDESGMPKERFSAEFPKEGPSILRIQQVVRGDSAAYFCASSPPGQGNTGELFFGEGSRLTVL.